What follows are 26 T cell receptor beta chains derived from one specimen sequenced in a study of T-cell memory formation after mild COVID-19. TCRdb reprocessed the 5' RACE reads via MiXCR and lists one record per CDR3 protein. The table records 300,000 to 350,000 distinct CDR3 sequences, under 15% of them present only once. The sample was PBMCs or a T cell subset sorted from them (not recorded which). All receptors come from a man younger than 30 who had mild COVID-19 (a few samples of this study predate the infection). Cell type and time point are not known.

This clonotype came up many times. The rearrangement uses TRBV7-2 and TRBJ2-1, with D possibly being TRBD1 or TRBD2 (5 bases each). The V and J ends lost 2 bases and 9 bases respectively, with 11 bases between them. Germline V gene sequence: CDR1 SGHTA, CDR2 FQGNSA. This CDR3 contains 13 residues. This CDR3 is CASSLPPGPEQFF. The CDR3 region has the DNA TGTGCCAGCAGCTTACCCCCGGGGCCTGAGCAGTTCTTC.

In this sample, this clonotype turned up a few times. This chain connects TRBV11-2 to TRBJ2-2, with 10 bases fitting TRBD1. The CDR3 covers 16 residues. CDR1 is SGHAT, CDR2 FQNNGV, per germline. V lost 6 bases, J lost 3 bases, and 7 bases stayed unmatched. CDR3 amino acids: CASRNPGTGDTGELFF. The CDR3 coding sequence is TGTGCCAGCAGAAATCCCGGGACAGGGGACACCGGGGAGCTGTTTTTT.

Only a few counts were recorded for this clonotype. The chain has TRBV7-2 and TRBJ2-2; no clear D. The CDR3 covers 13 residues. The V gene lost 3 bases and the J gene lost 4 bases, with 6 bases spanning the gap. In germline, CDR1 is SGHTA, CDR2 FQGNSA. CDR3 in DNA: TGTGCCAGCAGCTTTTTATTCACCGGGGAGCTGTTTTTT. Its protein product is CASSFLFTGELFF.

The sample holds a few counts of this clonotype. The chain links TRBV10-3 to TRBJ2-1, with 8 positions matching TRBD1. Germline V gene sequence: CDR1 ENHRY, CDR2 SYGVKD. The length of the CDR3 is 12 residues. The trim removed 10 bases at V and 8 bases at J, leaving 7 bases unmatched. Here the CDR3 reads CATGTGADEQFF. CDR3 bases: TGTGCCACAGGGACAGGTGCGGATGAGCAGTTCTTC.

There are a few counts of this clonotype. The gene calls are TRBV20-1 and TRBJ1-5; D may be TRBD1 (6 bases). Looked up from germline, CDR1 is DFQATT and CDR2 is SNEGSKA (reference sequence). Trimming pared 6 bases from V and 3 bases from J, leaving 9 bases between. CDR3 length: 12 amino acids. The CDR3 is CSARQVNQPQHF. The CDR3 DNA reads TGCAGTGCGAGACAGGTCAATCAGCCCCAGCATTTT.

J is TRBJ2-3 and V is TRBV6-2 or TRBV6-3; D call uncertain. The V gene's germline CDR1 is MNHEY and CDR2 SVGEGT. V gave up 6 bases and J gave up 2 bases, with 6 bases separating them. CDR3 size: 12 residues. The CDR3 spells CASSDITDTQYF. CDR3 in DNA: TGTGCCAGCAGCGACATCACAGATACGCAGTATTTT.

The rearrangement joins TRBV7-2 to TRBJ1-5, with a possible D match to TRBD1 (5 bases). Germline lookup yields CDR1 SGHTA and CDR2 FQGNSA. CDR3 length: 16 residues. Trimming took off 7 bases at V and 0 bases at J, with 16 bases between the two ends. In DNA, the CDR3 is TGTGCCAGCACCGCCGGGGGGGGGTATAGCAATCAGCCCCAGCATTTT. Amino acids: CASTAGGGYSNQPQHF. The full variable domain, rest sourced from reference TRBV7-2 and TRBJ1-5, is GAGVSQSPSNKVTEKGKDVELRCDPISGHTALYWYRQSLGQGLEFLIYFQGNSAPDKSGLPSDRFSAERTGGSVSTLTIQRTQQEDSAVYLCASTAGGGYSNQPQHFGDGTRLSIL.

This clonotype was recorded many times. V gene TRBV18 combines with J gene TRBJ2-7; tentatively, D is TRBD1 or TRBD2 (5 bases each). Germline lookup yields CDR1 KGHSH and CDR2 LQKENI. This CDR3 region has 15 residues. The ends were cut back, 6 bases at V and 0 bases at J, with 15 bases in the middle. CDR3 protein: CASSAGTASSYEQYV. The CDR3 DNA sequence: TGTGCCAGCTCGGCCGGGACGGCAAGCTCCTACGAGCAGTACGTC.

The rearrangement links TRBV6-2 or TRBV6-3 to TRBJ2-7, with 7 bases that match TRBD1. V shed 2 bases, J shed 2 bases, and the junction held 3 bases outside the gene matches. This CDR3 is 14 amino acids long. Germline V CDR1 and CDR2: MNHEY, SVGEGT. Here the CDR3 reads CASSYGDRAYEQYV. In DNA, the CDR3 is TGTGCCAGCAGTTACGGGGACAGAGCCTACGAGCAGTACGTC.

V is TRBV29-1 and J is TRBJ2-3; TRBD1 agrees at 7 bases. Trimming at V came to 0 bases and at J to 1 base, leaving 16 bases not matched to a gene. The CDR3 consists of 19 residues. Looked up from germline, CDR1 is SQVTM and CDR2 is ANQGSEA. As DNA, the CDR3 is TGCAGCGTTGAAGATAAGGGACAGCGGACAAGGGTCCGCACAGATACGCAGTATTTT. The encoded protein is CSVEDKGQRTRVRTDTQYF.

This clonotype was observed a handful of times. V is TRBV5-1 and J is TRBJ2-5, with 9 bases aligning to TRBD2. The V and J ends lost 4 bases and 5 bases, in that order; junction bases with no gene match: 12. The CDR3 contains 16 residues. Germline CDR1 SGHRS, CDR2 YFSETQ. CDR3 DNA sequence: TGCGCCAGCAGCCCTCTGCGCGGGGGGGCTATCGAGACCCAGTACTTC. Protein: CASSPLRGGAIETQYF.

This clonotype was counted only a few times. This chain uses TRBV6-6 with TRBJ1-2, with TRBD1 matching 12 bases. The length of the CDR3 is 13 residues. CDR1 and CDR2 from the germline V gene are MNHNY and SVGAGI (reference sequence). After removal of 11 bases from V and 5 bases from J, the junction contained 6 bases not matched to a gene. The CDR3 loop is CALRDRGLYGYTF. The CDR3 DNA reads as TGTGCCTTACGGGACAGGGGGCTTTATGGCTACACCTTC.

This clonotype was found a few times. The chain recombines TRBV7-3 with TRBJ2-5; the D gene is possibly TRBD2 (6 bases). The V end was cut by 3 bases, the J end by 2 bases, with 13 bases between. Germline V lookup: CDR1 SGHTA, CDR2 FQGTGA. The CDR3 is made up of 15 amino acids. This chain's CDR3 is CASSFYPGLQETQYF. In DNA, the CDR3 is TGTGCCAGCAGCTTTTATCCGGGACTGCAAGAGACCCAGTACTTC.

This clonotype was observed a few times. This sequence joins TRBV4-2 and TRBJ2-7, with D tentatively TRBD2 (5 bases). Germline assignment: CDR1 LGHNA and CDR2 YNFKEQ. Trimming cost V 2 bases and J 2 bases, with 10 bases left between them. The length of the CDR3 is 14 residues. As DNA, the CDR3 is TGTGCCAGCAGCCAACGGGGTACGGCCTACGAGCAGTACTTC. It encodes CASSQRGTAYEQYF.

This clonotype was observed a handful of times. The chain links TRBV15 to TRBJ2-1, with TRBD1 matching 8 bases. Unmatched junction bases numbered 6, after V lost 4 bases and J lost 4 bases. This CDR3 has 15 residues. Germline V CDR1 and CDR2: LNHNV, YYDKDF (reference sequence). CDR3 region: CATSIRTGSYNEQFF. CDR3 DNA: TGTGCCACCAGCATTCGGACAGGGAGTTACAATGAGCAGTTCTTC.

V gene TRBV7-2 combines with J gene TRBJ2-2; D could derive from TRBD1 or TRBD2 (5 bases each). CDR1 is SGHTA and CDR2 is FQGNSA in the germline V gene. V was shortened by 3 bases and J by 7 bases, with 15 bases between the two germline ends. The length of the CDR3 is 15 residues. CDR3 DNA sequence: TGTGCCAGCAGCTTTAGAGGGGCCATAGGCGGGGAGCTGTTTTTT. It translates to CASSFRGAIGGELFF.

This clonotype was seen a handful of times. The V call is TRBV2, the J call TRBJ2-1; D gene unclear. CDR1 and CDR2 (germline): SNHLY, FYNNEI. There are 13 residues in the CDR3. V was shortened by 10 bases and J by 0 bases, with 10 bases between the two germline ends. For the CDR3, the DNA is TGTGCCATTGCTCCGAGCTCCTACAATGAGCAGTTCTTC. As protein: CAIAPSSYNEQFF. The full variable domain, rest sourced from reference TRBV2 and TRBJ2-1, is EPEVTQTPSHQVTQMGQEVILRCVPISNHLYFYWYRQILGQKVEFLVSFYNNEISEKSEIFDDQFSVERPDGSNFTLKIRSTKLEDSAMYFCAIAPSSYNEQFFGPGTRLTVL.

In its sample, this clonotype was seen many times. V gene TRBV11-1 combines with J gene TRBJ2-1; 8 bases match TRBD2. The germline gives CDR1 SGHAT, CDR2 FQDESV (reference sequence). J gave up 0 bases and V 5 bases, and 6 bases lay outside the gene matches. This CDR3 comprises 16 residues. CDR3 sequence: CASSPRLASSYNEQFF. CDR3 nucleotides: TGTGCCAGCAGCCCAAGACTAGCGAGCTCCTACAATGAGCAGTTCTTC.

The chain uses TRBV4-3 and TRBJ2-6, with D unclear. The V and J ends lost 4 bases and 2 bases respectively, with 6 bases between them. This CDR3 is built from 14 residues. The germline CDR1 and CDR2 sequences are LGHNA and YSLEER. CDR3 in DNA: TGCGCCAGCAGCCTCAATACTGGGGCCAACGTCCTGACTTTC. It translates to CASSLNTGANVLTF.

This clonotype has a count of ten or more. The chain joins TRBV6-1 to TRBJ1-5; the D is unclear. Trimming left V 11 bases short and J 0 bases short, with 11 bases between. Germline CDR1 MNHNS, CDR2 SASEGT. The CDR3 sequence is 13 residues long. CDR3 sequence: CASGPNSNQPQHF. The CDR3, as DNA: TGTGCCTCTGGACCCAATAGCAATCAGCCCCAGCATTTT.

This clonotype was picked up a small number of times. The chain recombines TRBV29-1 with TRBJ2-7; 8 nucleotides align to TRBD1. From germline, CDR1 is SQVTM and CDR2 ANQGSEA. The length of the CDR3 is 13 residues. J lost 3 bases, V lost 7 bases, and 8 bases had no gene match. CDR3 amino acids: CSAISDRDYEQYV. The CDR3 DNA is TGCAGCGCCATTTCGGACAGGGACTACGAGCAGTACGTC.

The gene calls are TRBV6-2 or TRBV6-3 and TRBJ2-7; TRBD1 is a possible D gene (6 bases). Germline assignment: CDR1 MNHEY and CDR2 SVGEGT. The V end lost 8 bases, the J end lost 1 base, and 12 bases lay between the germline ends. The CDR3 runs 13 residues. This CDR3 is CASGGRGSYEQYF. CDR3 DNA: TGTGCCAGCGGCGGAAGGGGGTCCTACGAGCAGTACTTC.

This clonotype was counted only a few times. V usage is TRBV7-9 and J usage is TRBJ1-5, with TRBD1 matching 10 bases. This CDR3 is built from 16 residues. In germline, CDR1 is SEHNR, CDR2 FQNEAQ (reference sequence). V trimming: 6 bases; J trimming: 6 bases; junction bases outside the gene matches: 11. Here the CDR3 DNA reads TGTGCCAGCAGTGAAGGGGGGACAGGGGTAGCTCAGCCCCAGCATTTT. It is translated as CASSEGGTGVAQPQHF.

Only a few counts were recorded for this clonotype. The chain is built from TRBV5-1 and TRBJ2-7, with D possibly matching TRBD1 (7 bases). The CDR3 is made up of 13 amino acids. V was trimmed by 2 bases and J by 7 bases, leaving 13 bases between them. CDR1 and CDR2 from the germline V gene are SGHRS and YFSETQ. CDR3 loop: CASSFSGGGEQYV. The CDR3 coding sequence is TGCGCCAGCAGCTTTTCAGGGGGAGGAGAGCAGTACGTC.

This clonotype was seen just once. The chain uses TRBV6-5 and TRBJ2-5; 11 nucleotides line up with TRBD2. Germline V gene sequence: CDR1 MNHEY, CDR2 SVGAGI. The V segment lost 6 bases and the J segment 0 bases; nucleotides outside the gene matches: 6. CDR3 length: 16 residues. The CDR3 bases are TGTGCCAGCAGCCCGGGACTAGCGGAGTACCAAGAGACCCAGTACTTC. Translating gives CASSPGLAEYQETQYF.

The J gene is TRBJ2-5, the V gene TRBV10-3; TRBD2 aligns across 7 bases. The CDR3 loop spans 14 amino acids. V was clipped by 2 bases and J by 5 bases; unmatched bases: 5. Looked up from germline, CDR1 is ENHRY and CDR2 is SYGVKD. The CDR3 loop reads CAISEKAGDETQYF. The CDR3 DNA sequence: TGTGCCATCAGTGAGAAGGCGGGGGATGAGACCCAGTACTTC.